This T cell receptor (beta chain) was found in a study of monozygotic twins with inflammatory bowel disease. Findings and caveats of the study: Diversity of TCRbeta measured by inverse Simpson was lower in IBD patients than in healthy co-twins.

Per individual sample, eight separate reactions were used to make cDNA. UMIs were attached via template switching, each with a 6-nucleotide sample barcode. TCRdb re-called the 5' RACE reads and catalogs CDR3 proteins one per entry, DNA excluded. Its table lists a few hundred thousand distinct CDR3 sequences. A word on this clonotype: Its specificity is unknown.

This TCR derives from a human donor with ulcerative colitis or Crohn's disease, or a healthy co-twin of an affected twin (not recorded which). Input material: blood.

CDR3 sequence reads: CASSSTRDGLYGYTF. The chain recombines TRBV5-1 with TRBJ1-2; TCRdb proposes TRBD1, but this gene call is untestable without DNA. The length of the CDR3 is 15 residues. CDR1 is SGHRS, CDR2 YFSETQ, per germline.